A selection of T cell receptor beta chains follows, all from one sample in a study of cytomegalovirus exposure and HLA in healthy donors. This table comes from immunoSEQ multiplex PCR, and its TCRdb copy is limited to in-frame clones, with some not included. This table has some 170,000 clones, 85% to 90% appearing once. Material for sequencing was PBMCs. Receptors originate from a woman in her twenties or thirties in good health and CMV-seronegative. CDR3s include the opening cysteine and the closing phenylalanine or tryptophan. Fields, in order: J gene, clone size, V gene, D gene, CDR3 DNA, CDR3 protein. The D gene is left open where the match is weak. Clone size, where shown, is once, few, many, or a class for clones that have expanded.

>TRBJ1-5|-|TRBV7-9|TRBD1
TGTGCCAGCAGCGGGGGACAGGGATTGGGGCAGCCCCAGCATTTT
CASSGGQGLGQPQHF
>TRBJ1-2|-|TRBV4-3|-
TGCGCCAGCAGCCAAGATGGGGGCCGTACCCTCTCTGGCTACACCTTC
CASSQDGGRTLSGYTF
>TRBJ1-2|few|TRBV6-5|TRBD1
TGTGCCAGCAGATACAGGGGGAACTATGGCTACACCTTC
CASRYRGNYGYTF
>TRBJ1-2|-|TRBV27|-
TGTGCCAGCAGTTTATCCCCCCCAGGACGGAGGGGTGGCTACACCTTC
CASSLSPPGRRGGYTF
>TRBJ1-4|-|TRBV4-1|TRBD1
TGCGCCAGCAGCCCCCGGGACAGGCTATTTAATGAAAAACTGTTTTTT
CASSPRDRLFNEKLFF
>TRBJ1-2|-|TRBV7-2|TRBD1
TGTGCCAGCAGCTTAGAACCCCCGGGACAGACTAACTATGGCTACACCTTC
CASSLEPPGQTNYGYTF
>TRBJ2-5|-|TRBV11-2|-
TGTGCCAGCAGCTTTGAGATACAAGAGACCCAGTACTTC
CASSFEIQETQYF
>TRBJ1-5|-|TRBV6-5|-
TGTGCCAGCAGCTCTAGTGCTTATAGCAATCAGCCCCAGCATTTT
CASSSSAYSNQPQHF
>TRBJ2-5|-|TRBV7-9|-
TGTGCCAGCAGCCCCATATCCGGGTTAGAGACCCAGTACTTC
CASSPISGLETQYF
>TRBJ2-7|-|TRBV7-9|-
TGTGCCAGCTCAGACTCCCACGAGCAGTACTTC
CASSDSHEQYF
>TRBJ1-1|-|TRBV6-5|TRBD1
TGTGCCAGCAGTTTCAACAGGGGGAACACTGAAGCTTTCTTT
CASSFNRGNTEAFF
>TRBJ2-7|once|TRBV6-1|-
TGTGCCAGCGACAAGTCGCCCGCCTACGAGCAGTACTTC
CASDKSPAYEQYF
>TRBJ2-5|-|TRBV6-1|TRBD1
TGTGCCAGCAGCACCGGGACAGAACAAGAGACCCAGTACTTC
CASSTGTEQETQYF
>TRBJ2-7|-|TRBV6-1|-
TGTGCCAGCAGAAGGGGCCAGGCCGGCTACTACGAGCAGTACTTC
CASRRGQAGYYEQYF
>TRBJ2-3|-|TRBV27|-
TGTGCCAGCAGTTTACCTCAATCGGGGTTGAGAAGCACAGATACGCAGTATTTT
CASSLPQSGLRSTDTQYF
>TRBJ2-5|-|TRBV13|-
TGTGCCAGCAGCTTACGGGGGCGGGGGTCCGGGGAGACCCAGTACTTC
CASSLRGRGSGETQYF
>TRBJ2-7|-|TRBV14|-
TGTGCCAGCAGCCAAGCGAGGACTTCACGCTCCTACGAGCAGTACTTC
CASSQARTSRSYEQYF
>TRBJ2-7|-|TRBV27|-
TGTGCCAGCAGTTTGGTACAGAGCCCCTACGAGCAGTACTTC
CASSLVQSPYEQYF
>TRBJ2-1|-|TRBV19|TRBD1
TGTGCCAGTAGTAGGGGACAGGGGGGCTACAATGAGCAGTTCTTC
CASSRGQGGYNEQFF
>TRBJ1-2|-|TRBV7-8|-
TGTGCCAGCAGCTTAGTGGCAGGAGGTGTCTATGGCTACACCTTC
CASSLVAGGVYGYTF
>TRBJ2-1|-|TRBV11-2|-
TGTGCCAGCAGCTTAGGCACTGGGCAGTTCTTC
CASSLGTGQFF
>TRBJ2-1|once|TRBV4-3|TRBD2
TGCGCCAGCAGCCAAGTGGGGGGGATACCGTTCTTC
CASSQVGGIPFF
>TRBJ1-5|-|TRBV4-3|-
TGCGCCAGCAGCCAAGAGCTCGTAGATGGCAATCAGCCCCAGCATTTT
CASSQELVDGNQPQHF
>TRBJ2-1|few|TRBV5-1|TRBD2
TGCGCCAGCAGCCCTAGCGGGGGGTACAATGAGCAGTTCTTC
CASSPSGGYNEQFF
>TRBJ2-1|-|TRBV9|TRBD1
TGTGCCAGCAGCGCACCATCTCACCGGGACAGGGGCAATGAGCAGTTCTTC
CASSAPSHRDRGNEQFF
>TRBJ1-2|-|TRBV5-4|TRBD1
TGTGCCAGCAGCGCGGGACAGGGAGCCTATGGCTACACCTTC
CASSAGQGAYGYTF
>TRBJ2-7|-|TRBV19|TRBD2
TGTGCCAGTTCGCCGGGGGGCTACGAGCAGTACTTC
CASSPGGYEQYF
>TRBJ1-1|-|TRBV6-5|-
TGTGCCAGCAGTTACTCTGTCAGGAACACTGAAGCTTTCTTT
CASSYSVRNTEAFF
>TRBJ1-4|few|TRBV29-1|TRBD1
TGCAGCGTTTCCAGGGGGCCTAATGAAAAACTGTTTTTT
CSVSRGPNEKLFF
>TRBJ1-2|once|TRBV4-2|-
TGTGCCAGCAGCCAAGAGGGCCGGGGACTCTATGGCTACACCTTC
CASSQEGRGLYGYTF
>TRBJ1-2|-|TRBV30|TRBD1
TGTGCCTGGAGTTGGCCGGGACAGGGAGCTAACTATGGCTACACCTTC
CAWSWPGQGANYGYTF
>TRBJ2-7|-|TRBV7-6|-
TGTGCCAGCAGCTTAGGTTGGGGAGGGGGTTACGAGCAGTACTTC
CASSLGWGGGYEQYF
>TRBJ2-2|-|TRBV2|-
TGTGCCAGCAGTGATCAGTCGGGAAAGAACACCGGGGAGCTGTTTTTT
CASSDQSGKNTGELFF
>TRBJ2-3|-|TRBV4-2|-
TGTGCCAGCAGCCAAGTGGGAGGTGACTTGACGCAGTATTTT
CASSQVGGDLTQYF
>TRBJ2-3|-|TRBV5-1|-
TGCGCCAGCCTGGCGGGGGCTAGCACAGATACGCAGTATTTT
CASLAGASTDTQYF
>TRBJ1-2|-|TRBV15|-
TGTGCCACCAGCAGAGGCCCGGGGGGTAGGTCCTATGGCTACACCTTC
CATSRGPGGRSYGYTF
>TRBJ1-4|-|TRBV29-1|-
TGCAGCGTGGGGGACTCTGGGGGTGAAAAACTGTTTTTT
CSVGDSGGEKLFF
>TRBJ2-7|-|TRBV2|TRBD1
TGTGCCAGCAGTGACCCAGGACAGGGTCTATCCTACGAGCAGTACTTC
CASSDPGQGLSYEQYF
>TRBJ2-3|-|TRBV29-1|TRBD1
TGCAGCGTTTCGACAGGGGGCTACACAGATACGCAGTATTTT
CSVSTGGYTDTQYF
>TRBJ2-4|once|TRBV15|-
TGTGCCACCAGCAGAGACTTAGGGGGTTTGGACATTCAGTACTTC
CATSRDLGGLDIQYF
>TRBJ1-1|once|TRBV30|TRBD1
TGTGCCTGGAGTTGGAGGGGGCGATTGGGCACTGAAGCTTTCTTT
CAWSWRGRLGTEAFF
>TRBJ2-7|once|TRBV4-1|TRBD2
TGCGCCAGCAGCCAAGAACCCCCCTTCGCGGGGGGCTCCTACGAGCAGTACTTC
CASSQEPPFAGGSYEQYF
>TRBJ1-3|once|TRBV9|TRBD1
TGTGCCAGCAGCGGACCCCCCGACAGGGTGAGGGGAAACACCATATATTTT
CASSGPPDRVRGNTIYF
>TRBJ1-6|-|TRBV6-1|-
TGTGCCAGCAGTGAATCGGGGTCTAATTCACCCCTCCACTTT
CASSESGSNSPLHF
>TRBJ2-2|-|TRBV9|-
TGTGCCAGCAGCTTGGCCCTGTACACCGGGGAGCTGTTTTTT
CASSLALYTGELFF
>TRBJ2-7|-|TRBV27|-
TGTGCCAGCAGTGATATACGTGCCGGGGATTACGAGCAGTACTTC
CASSDIRAGDYEQYF
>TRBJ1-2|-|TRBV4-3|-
TGCGCCAGCAGCTTCCGGGACACCAATAACTATGGCTACACCTTC
CASSFRDTNNYGYTF